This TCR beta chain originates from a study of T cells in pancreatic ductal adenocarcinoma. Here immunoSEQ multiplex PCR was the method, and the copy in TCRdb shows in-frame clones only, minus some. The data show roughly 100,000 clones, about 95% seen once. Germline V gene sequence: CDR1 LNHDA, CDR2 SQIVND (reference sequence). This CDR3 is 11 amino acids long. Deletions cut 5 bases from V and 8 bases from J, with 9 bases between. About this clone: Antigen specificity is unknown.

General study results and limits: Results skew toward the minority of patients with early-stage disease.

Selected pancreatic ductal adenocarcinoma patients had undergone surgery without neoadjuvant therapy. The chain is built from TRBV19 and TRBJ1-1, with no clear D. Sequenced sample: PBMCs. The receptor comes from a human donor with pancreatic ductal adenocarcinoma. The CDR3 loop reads CASSSRREAFF. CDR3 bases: TGTGCCAGTAGTTCTCGGAGGGAAGCTTTCTTT. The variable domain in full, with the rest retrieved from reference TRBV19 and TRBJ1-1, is DGGITQSPKYLFRKEGQNVTLSCEQNLNHDAMYWYRQDPGQGLRLIYYSQIVNDFQKGDIAEGYSVSREKKESFPLTVTSAQKNPTAFYLCASSSRREAFFGQGTRLTVV.